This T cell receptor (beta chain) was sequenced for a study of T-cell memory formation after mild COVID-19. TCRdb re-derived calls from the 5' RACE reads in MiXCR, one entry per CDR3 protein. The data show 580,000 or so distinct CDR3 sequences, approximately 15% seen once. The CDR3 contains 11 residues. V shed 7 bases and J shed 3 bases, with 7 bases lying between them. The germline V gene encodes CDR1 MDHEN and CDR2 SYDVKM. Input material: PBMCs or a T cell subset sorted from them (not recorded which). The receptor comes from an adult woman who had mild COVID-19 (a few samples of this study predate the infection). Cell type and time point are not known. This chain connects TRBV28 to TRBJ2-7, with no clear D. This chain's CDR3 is CASTSRYEQYF. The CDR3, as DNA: TGTGCCAGCACCTCCCGCTACGAGCAGTACTTC. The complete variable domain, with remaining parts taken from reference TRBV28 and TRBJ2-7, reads DVKVTQSSRYLVKRTGEKVFLECVQDMDHENMFWYRQDPGLGLRLIYFSYDVKMKEKGDIPEGYSVSREKKERFSLILESASTNQTSMYLCASTSRYEQYFGPGTRLTVT.